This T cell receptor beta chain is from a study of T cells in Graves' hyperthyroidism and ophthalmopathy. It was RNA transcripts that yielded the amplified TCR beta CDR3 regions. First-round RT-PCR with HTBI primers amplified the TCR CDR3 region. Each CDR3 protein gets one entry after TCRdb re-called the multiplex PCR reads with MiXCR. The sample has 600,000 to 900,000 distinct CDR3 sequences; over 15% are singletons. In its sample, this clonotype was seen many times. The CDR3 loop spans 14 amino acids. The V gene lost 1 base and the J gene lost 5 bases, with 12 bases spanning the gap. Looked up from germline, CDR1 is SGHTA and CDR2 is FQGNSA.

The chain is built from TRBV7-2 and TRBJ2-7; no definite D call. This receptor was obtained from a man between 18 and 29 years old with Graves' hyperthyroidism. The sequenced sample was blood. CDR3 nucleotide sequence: TGTGCCAGCAGCTTAGAGATCGGGTCCCACGAGCAGTACTTC. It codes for CASSLEIGSHEQYF.